The sequence of this T cell receptor (beta chain) was determined in a study of blood T cell repertoires in COVID-19. The data were produced by immunoSEQ multiplex PCR, yet TCRdb's version contains in-frame clones alone and is incomplete. The sample holds about 140,000 clones; about 86% are singletons and the top ten take approximately 4.2%. Sequenced input: peripheral blood. This receptor was taken from a woman in her forties with acute or convalescent COVID-19.

CDR3 sequence reads: CASSPLRGLQETQYF. CDR3 DNA sequence: TGTGCCAGCAGCCCCCTAAGGGGACTACAAGAGACCCAGTACTTC. The rearrangement joins TRBV7-2 to TRBJ2-5, with 7 nucleotides matching TRBD2. Germline lookup yields CDR1 SGHTA and CDR2 FQGNSA. V dropped 5 bases and J dropped 2; count of bases not matched to a gene: 8. This CDR3 has 15 residues.